The 15 T cell receptor beta chains below were found in one sample sequenced in a study of graft-versus-host responses after intestinal transplantation. Sequencing was performed with immunoSEQ multiplex PCR; in TCRdb, only in-frame clones are kept and a portion is missing. The table lists approximately 88,000 clones, approximately 94% of them singletons. Antigens of these TCRs are unknown. The material sequenced was unstimulated CD4+ T cells sorted from spleen or lymph node cells, taken before transplant. These receptors all stem from a human donor who was the organ donor for an intestinal transplant.

The genes are TRBV7-9 and TRBJ1-2, with 8 bases fitting TRBD1. The CDR3 is 14 amino acids. V lost 1 base to trimming and J lost 7 bases; unmatched junction nucleotides: 5. Germline values: CDR1 SEHNR, CDR2 FQNEAQ (reference sequence). The CDR3 region has the DNA TGTGCCAGCAGCTTAGGTCAGGGGGCCTTTGGCTACACCTTC. Encoded protein: CASSLGQGAFGYTF.

V and J are TRBV6-1 and TRBJ1-2; D gene ambiguous. The V end was cut by 4 bases, the J end by 4 bases, with 13 bases between. The CDR3 is 14 residues long. CDR1 MNHNS and CDR2 SASEGT come from the germline V gene. CDR3 in amino acids: CASSAPLPSYGYTF. DNA for the CDR3: TGTGCCAGCAGTGCGCCTTTACCCTCCTATGGCTACACCTTC.

V usage is TRBV5-4 and J usage is TRBJ1-1; D unresolved. V was trimmed by 4 bases and J by 0 bases, leaving 13 bases between them. Germline lookup yields CDR1 SGHNT and CDR2 YYREEE (reference sequence). The CDR3 spans 15 residues. In DNA, the CDR3 is TGTGCCAGCAGCAACCCGACGGCAGTGAACACTGAAGCTTTCTTT. It yields the protein CASSNPTAVNTEAFF. Full variable domain (remainder filled in from reference TRBV5-4 and TRBJ1-1): ETGVTQSPTHLIKTRGQQVTLRCSSQSGHNTVSWYQQALGQGPQFIFQYYREEENGRGNFPPRFSGLQFPNYSSELNVNALELDDSALYLCASSNPTAVNTEAFFGQGTRLTVV.

The chain recombines TRBV27 with TRBJ1-6; D is undetermined. CDR3 size: 18 residues. With 0 bases removed from V and 0 bases from J, the gap between germline ends came to 12 bases. Germline CDR1 reads MNHEY; CDR2 reads SMNVEV (reference sequence). This CDR3 is CASSLSWEDFSYNSPLHF. The CDR3 DNA reads as TGTGCCAGCAGTTTATCGTGGGAGGACTTCTCCTATAATTCACCCCTCCACTTT.

The CDR3 sequence: CASNGVPTWGYTF. CDR3 bases: TGTGCCAGCAATGGGGTCCCAACGTGGGGCTACACCTTC. The chain recombines TRBV28 with TRBJ1-2, with D unclear. Germline V gene lookup returns CDR1 MDHEN and CDR2 SYDVKM. The length of the CDR3 is 13 residues. Trimming stripped 7 bases from V and 8 bases from J, with 17 bases between.

The chain is built from TRBV9 and TRBJ2-1, with TRBD1 as a possible D gene (5 bases). V was clipped by 2 bases and J by 4 bases, with 16 bases between them. CDR1 is SGDLS and CDR2 is YYNGEE in the germline V gene. CDR3 length: 16 residues. The CDR3 is CASSVTESSPYNEQFF. CDR3 coding DNA: TGTGCCAGCAGCGTGACAGAGAGTTCCCCTTACAATGAGCAGTTCTTC. Together with reference TRBV9 and TRBJ2-1, the CDR3 gives the full variable domain: DSGVTQTPKHLITATGQRVTLRCSPRSGDLSVYWYQQSLDQGLQFLIQYYNGEERAKGNILERFSAQQFPDLHSELNLSSLELGDSALYFCASSVTESSPYNEQFFGPGTRLTVL.

The genes are TRBV19 and TRBJ2-5, with TRBD1 matching 7 bases. Trimming cost V 10 bases and J 3 bases; bases outside gene matches: 5. Germline assignment: CDR1 LNHDA and CDR2 SQIVND (reference sequence). The CDR3 has 12 amino acids. CDR3 coding DNA: TGTGCCACCACAGGGGATGAAGAGACCCAGTACTTC. Translation: CATTGDEETQYF.

The chain couples TRBV4-2 to TRBJ2-3, with D hard to call. Trimming stripped 5 bases from V and 4 bases from J, with 7 bases between. Germline V gene sequence: CDR1 LGHNA, CDR2 YNFKEQ. There are 12 residues in the CDR3. The CDR3 loop reads CASSRVSDTQYF. The CDR3, as DNA: TGTGCCAGCAGCAGGGTATCAGATACGCAGTATTTT.

The chain recombines TRBV28 with TRBJ1-5; D perhaps matches TRBD1 (6 bases). The germline CDR1 and CDR2 sequences are MDHEN and SYDVKM. Trimming left V 3 bases short and J 4 bases short, with 16 bases between. The CDR3 extends over 16 amino acids. The CDR3 nucleotides are TGTGCCAGCAGTTTTTATTACAGGGAGGTTAATCAGCCCCAGCATTTT. It encodes CASSFYYREVNQPQHF.

The count of this clone is one. V is TRBV5-6 and J is TRBJ2-3, with TRBD2 identical over 7 bases. Germline CDR1 SGHDT, CDR2 YYEEEE. This CDR3 has 12 residues. V was pared by 4 bases and J by 9 bases, with 5 bases of the junction left unmatched. The CDR3: CASSLGGDTQYF. For the CDR3, the DNA is TGTGCCAGCAGCCTGGGGGGGGACACGCAGTATTTT.

The chain joins TRBV27 to TRBJ2-1; 8 nucleotides align to TRBD1. The CDR3 length is 13 residues. Unmatched junction bases numbered 5, after V lost 5 bases and J lost 8 bases. Germline-derived CDR1 and CDR2 are MNHEY and SMNVEV (reference sequence). The CDR3 reads CASSTGQGYEQFF. In DNA form, the CDR3 reads TGTGCCAGCAGTACTGGACAGGGCTATGAGCAGTTCTTC.

This chain connects TRBV9 to TRBJ1-2; D is perhaps TRBD1 (5 bases). CDR3 length: 15 amino acids. Germline assignment: CDR1 SGDLS and CDR2 YYNGEE. The ends were cut back, 0 bases at V and 5 bases at J, with 14 bases in the middle. Here the CDR3 reads CASSVDPGPTYGYTF. DNA for the CDR3: TGTGCCAGCAGCGTAGATCCGGGGCCTACTTATGGCTACACCTTC.

This chain joins TRBV2 and TRBJ1-1; TRBD1 agrees at 8 bases. Germline V gene lookup returns CDR1 SNHLY and CDR2 FYNNEI. J gave up 7 bases and V 5 bases, and 6 bases lay outside the gene matches. The CDR3 runs 13 residues. CDR3 in amino acids: CASSIQGAGEAFF. In DNA, the CDR3 is TGTGCCAGCAGTATTCAGGGGGCGGGTGAAGCTTTCTTT. The full variable domain, rest sourced from reference TRBV2 and TRBJ1-1, is EPEVTQTPSHQVTQMGQEVILRCVPISNHLYFYWYRQILGQKVEFLVSFYNNEISEKSEIFDDQFSVERPDGSNFTLKIRSTKLEDSAMYFCASSIQGAGEAFFGQGTRLTVV.

This clone was seen once. V is TRBV4-3 and J is TRBJ1-2, with 7 bases that match TRBD1. Unmatched junction bases numbered 2, after V lost 0 bases and J lost 4 bases. Germline values: CDR1 LGHNA, CDR2 YSLEER. The CDR3 is 14 residues long. The CDR3, as DNA: TGCGCCAGCAGCCAAGAGACAGGGACCTATGGCTACACCTTC. Protein: CASSQETGTYGYTF.

As DNA, the CDR3 is TGTGCCAGCTCACAAAGCGGACAGGGGTCCTATAATTCACCCCTCCACTTT. This sequence encodes CASSQSGQGSYNSPLHF. The genes are TRBV18 and TRBJ1-6, with 9 bases matching TRBD1. This CDR3 comprises 17 residues. Trimming cost V 4 bases and J 1 base; bases outside gene matches: 5. Germline V gives CDR1 KGHSH, CDR2 LQKENI.